The 12 T cell receptor beta chains in this list originate from one sample, sequenced in a study of shared clonotypes between healthy human individuals. The assay was immunoSEQ multiplex PCR, and TCRdb's table has in-frame clones only and misses some. The sample lists 2,500,000 or so clones; 93% were seen once. The sequencing input was naive CD4+ T cells from PBMCs. As for subset: CD45RA+ positively selected. Receptors originate from a man between 18 and 35 years old in good health. Some clones in this sample may be carry-over from other donors' samples.

The chain couples TRBV5-4 to TRBJ2-7, with 8 bases fitting TRBD1. V shed 0 bases and J 0 bases; nucleotides not matched to a gene: 5. The CDR3 runs to 16 residues. The germline V gene encodes CDR1 SGHNT and CDR2 YYREEE (reference sequence). Here the CDR3 DNA reads TGTGCCAGCAGCTTGGAACAGGGGGTGAGCTCCTACGAGCAGTACTTC. Its protein product is CASSLEQGVSSYEQYF.

The chain is built from TRBV5-6 and TRBJ2-2; D is tentatively TRBD1 or TRBD2 (6 bases each). Trimming removed 10 bases from V and 1 base from J, with 14 bases in between. Germline lookup yields CDR1 SGHDT and CDR2 YYEEEE. CDR3 length equals 14 residues. CDR3 sequence: CASRGRENTGELFF. The CDR3 DNA reads as TGTGCCTCCCGGGGGCGGGAGAACACCGGGGAGCTGTTTTTT.

The chain recombines TRBV28 with TRBJ2-1; D may match TRBD1 or TRBD2 (5 bases each). V was cut by 6 bases and J by 2 bases, with 17 bases left in between. This CDR3 has 16 amino acids. Germline lookup yields CDR1 MDHEN and CDR2 SYDVKM. CDR3 in amino acids: CASSHSGAPAYNEQFF. In DNA form, the CDR3 reads TGTGCCAGCAGCCATTCCGGGGCCCCAGCCTACAATGAGCAGTTCTTC.

V and J are TRBV5-6 and TRBJ2-7, with a tentative D call TRBD2 (7 bases). V was trimmed by 1 base and J by 5 bases, leaving 19 bases between them. There are 16 residues in the CDR3. Germline V gene data show CDR1 as SGHDT and CDR2 as YYEEEE. The CDR3 reads CASSLRGEGLPHEQYF. CDR3 bases: TGTGCCAGCAGCTTGAGGGGGGAGGGCCTCCCCCACGAGCAGTACTTC.

This clone appeared a single time. The chain joins TRBV7-6 to TRBJ2-7; D gene ambiguous. The length of the CDR3 is 12 residues. Germline V gene data show CDR1 as SGHVS and CDR2 as FNYEAQ. V was shortened by 1 base and J by 4 bases, with 5 bases between the two germline ends. The CDR3 DNA is TGTGCCAGCAGCTTAGATCTTTACGAGCAGTACTTC. Protein: CASSLDLYEQYF.

In this sample, this clone turned up once. The chain carries TRBV19 and TRBJ1-5; D might be TRBD1 (6 bases). The CDR3 runs to 15 residues. Per the germline V gene, CDR1 is LNHDA and CDR2 is SQIVND (reference sequence). Trimming left V 6 bases short and J 1 base short, with 13 bases between. CDR3 sequence (DNA): TGTGCCAGTAGGTCCAGGGGCTCCAGCAATCAGCCCCAGCATTTT. It codes for CASRSRGSSNQPQHF.

The genes are TRBV5-1 and TRBJ2-1, with 7 bases matching TRBD2. Trimming cost V 4 bases and J 4 bases; bases outside gene matches: 8. CDR3 length: 15 amino acids. CDR1 is SGHRS and CDR2 is YFSETQ in the germline V gene. The CDR3 region has the DNA TGCGCCAGCAGCCTCCGGGACTACCGATACAATGAGCAGTTCTTC. Protein product: CASSLRDYRYNEQFF.

The chain couples TRBV9 to TRBJ2-2; possible D gene TRBD2, 5 bases. The CDR3 runs to 15 residues. Looked up from germline, CDR1 is SGDLS and CDR2 is YYNGEE. With 3 bases removed from V and 6 bases from J, the gap between germline ends came to 15 bases. This chain's CDR3 is CASSAPRGMAGELFF. The DNA of the CDR3 is TGTGCCAGCAGCGCCCCCCGGGGAATGGCCGGGGAGCTGTTTTTT.

As concerns this clone: Other DNA sequences of this sample code for an identical CDR3. The genes are TRBV28 and TRBJ2-7; D unclear. CDR3 length equals 11 residues. Trimming left V 5 bases short and J 2 bases short, with 4 bases between. Per the germline V gene, CDR1 is MDHEN and CDR2 is SYDVKM. CDR3: CASSVAYEQYF. CDR3 nucleotide sequence: TGTGCCAGCAGTGTCGCCTACGAGCAGTACTTC.

This clone was counted between two and nine times. The CDR3 DNA reads as TGTGCCAGCAGTGAAGCCGAGGGGGGCAATCAGCCCCAGCATTTT. It translates to CASSEAEGGNQPQHF. The genes are TRBV2 and TRBJ1-5, with D perhaps TRBD1 (6 bases). CDR1 is SNHLY and CDR2 is FYNNEI in the germline V gene. This CDR3 region has 15 residues. Trimming stripped 0 bases from V and 2 bases from J, with 8 bases between.

The chain links TRBV7-9 to TRBJ2-6, with a tentative D call TRBD1 (5 bases). Deletions cut 1 base from V and 0 bases from J, with 16 bases between. This CDR3 has 19 residues. CDR1 and CDR2 from the germline V gene are SEHNR and FQNEAQ (reference sequence). The CDR3 DNA is TGTGCCAGCAGCTTAGTTCCCCTTTCAGGGCGCTCTGGGGCCAACGTCCTGACTTTC. It encodes CASSLVPLSGRSGANVLTF.

The gene calls are TRBV27 and TRBJ1-1; D is unresolved. The CDR3 has 15 amino acids. V was trimmed by 1 base and J by 1 base, leaving 10 bases between them. Germline values: CDR1 MNHEY, CDR2 SMNVEV (reference sequence). The CDR3 here is CASSLFWAGNTEAFF. For the CDR3, the DNA is TGTGCCAGCAGTTTATTCTGGGCAGGGAACACTGAAGCTTTCTTT.